The next 27 T cell receptor beta chains were all read from a single sample in a study of regulatory T cells. The study, taken as a whole, reports: In CD3G-deficient patients, conventional CD4+ T cells were enriched for hydrophobic CDR3 residues at positions 6 and 7.

These receptors are not linked to any known antigen. The primer mix had 52 TRBV and 13 TRBJ primers. The repertoire was sequenced with immunoSEQ multiplex PCR; TCRdb's copy has only in-frame clones and lacks some. The sample has 20,000 to 25,000 clones, roughly 88% seen once; the top ten hold under 1.5%. Sequenced: conventional CD4+ T cells sorted from blood. The receptors shown here come from a child younger than 18 with CD3G deficiency.

The chain links TRBV6-1 to TRBJ1-2, with 7 bases lining up with TRBD1. CDR1 MNHNS and CDR2 SASEGT come from the germline V gene. The CDR3 loop spans 15 amino acids. Trimming removed 7 bases from V and 1 base from J; junction bases left unmatched: 9. For the CDR3, the DNA is TGTGCCAGCAACTTCCAGACAGGGATTAACTATGGCTACACCTTC. Translation: CASNFQTGINYGYTF.

The CDR3 region is CASTPAGTYNEQFF. CDR3 nucleotide sequence: TGTGCCAGCACCCCAGCGGGTACATACAATGAGCAGTTCTTC. The chain is built from TRBV6-1 and TRBJ2-1, with D possibly TRBD2 on 6 matching bases. The V gene's germline CDR1 is MNHNS and CDR2 SASEGT. The CDR3 is 14 residues long. V lost 7 bases and J lost 4, with 14 bases in between.

The chain uses TRBV10-3 and TRBJ2-7; 9 bases are shared with TRBD2. The CDR3 length is 14 residues. Per germline, CDR1 ENHRY and CDR2 SYGVKD. V was clipped by 10 bases and J by 0 bases; unmatched bases: 7. The CDR3 bases are TGTGCCACCCGGGCTAGCGGGGCCTCCTACGAGCAGTACTTC. This translates into CATRASGASYEQYF.

V is TRBV28 and J is TRBJ1-5; 7 bases map to TRBD1. With 5 bases clipped from V and 6 bases from J, the junction kept 4 bases outside the gene matches. The length of the CDR3 is 13 residues. Germline V gene lookup returns CDR1 MDHEN and CDR2 SYDVKM. CDR3 loop: CASSRGTVQPQHF. The CDR3 coding sequence is TGTGCCAGCAGTAGAGGGACAGTTCAGCCCCAGCATTTT.

This clone was counted once. The chain joins TRBV6-1 to TRBJ2-4; D gene uncertain. The V end lost 0 bases, the J end lost 7 bases, and 13 bases lay between the germline ends. The germline V gene encodes CDR1 MNHNS and CDR2 SASEGT. This CDR3 has 15 amino acids. Here the CDR3 DNA reads TGTGCCAGCAGTGAAGCAAGGGCCGGAAGGAACATTCAGTACTTC. Translated: CASSEARAGRNIQYF.

CDR3 protein: CASSFPRSEQYF. For the CDR3, the DNA is TGTGCCAGCAGCTTCCCTAGGTCCGAGCAGTACTTC. V and J are TRBV11-2 and TRBJ2-7; D is uncertain. V shed 3 bases and J shed 6 bases, with 9 bases lying between them. Germline V gene lookup returns CDR1 SGHAT and CDR2 FQNNGV. The CDR3 totals 12 residues. Combining the CDR3 with reference TRBV11-2 and TRBJ2-7 gives the whole variable domain EAGVAQSPRYKIIEKRQSVAFWCNPISGHATLYWYQQILGQGPKLLIQFQNNGVVDDSQLPKDRFSAERLKGVDSTLKIQPAKLEDSAVYLCASSFPRSEQYFGPGTRLTVT.

The V gene is TRBV6-1, the J gene TRBJ2-1, with TRBD2 matching 7 bases. The CDR3 spans 12 residues. V gave up 8 bases and J gave up 12 bases; unmatched junction bases: 10. Germline CDR1 MNHNS, CDR2 SASEGT. The DNA of the CDR3 is TGTGCCAGCCGACTAGATAGCGGGTCGCAGTTCTTC. Translating it yields CASRLDSGSQFF.

J is TRBJ2-2 and V is TRBV5-1; D is perhaps TRBD1 (5 bases). The germline CDR1 and CDR2 sequences are SGHRS and YFSETQ. Trimming shortened V by 5 bases and J by 5 bases, and 13 bases separated the two germline ends. The CDR3 is 14 amino acids. The CDR3 loop reads CASRKSTGTGELFF. DNA of the CDR3: TGCGCCAGCAGAAAATCCACAGGTACCGGGGAGCTGTTTTTT.

The V and J genes are TRBV7-2 and TRBJ2-7; D possibly matches TRBD1 or TRBD2 (5 bases each). Germline loops: CDR1 SGHTA, CDR2 FQGNSA. V shed 1 base and J shed 2 bases, with 12 bases lying between them. CDR3 length: 15 residues. The CDR3 loop is CASSLGAGRAYEQYF. The CDR3 nucleotides read TGTGCCAGCAGCTTAGGTGCGGGCAGGGCCTACGAGCAGTACTTC.

The J gene is TRBJ2-2, the V gene TRBV11-2, with a weak D call TRBD2 (7 bases). Germline V CDR1 and CDR2: SGHAT, FQNNGV. This CDR3 is built from 16 residues. Trimming took 4 bases from V and 3 from J, leaving 15 bases between them. The CDR3 loop is CASSWGGSPDTGELFF. The CDR3 coding sequence is TGTGCCAGCAGCTGGGGGGGCTCACCGGACACCGGGGAGCTGTTTTTT.

This chain links TRBV7-8 with TRBJ2-5, with TRBD1 matching over 10 bases. Trimming took 1 base from V and 2 from J; bases not matched to a gene: 4. Germline assignment: CDR1 SGHVS and CDR2 FQNEAQ. The CDR3 runs to 16 residues. The CDR3 here is CASSLGDRGLQETQYF. The CDR3 bases are TGTGCCAGCAGCTTAGGCGACAGGGGGCTTCAAGAGACCCAGTACTTC.

This clone was counted between two and nine times. The chain carries TRBV9 and TRBJ1-2; perhaps TRBD1 as D (5 bases). Deletions cut 4 bases from V and 7 bases from J, with 8 bases between. The CDR3 extends over 11 amino acids. Germline V CDR1 and CDR2: SGDLS, YYNGEE. DNA of the CDR3: TGTGCCAGCAGCCCCAGGGTTGGCTACACCTTC. It encodes CASSPRVGYTF.

The CDR3 is CASTGSGNTIYF. The CDR3 coding sequence is TGTGCCAGCACGGGTTCCGGAAACACCATATATTTT. The chain recombines TRBV25-1 with TRBJ1-3, with D uncertain. The CDR3 totals 12 residues. V lost 7 bases, J lost 4 bases, and 8 bases lay in between. CDR1 is MGHDK and CDR2 is SYGVNS in the germline V gene.

This clone was counted a single time. The chain uses TRBV6-1 and TRBJ2-3, with 8 bases that match TRBD2. After removal of 4 bases from V and 4 bases from J, the junction contained 1 base not matched to a gene. This CDR3 comprises 13 residues. Germline V gene sequence: CDR1 MNHNS, CDR2 SASEGT. The CDR3 here is CASSGAGADTQYF. The CDR3 bases are TGTGCCAGCAGTGGAGCGGGGGCAGATACGCAGTATTTT.

The genes are TRBV13 and TRBJ2-1; 11 bases match TRBD2. The CDR3 runs to 17 residues. The V segment lost 4 bases and the J segment 7 bases; nucleotides outside the gene matches: 12. Germline V gives CDR1 PRHDT, CDR2 FYEKMQ (reference sequence). CDR3 sequence (DNA): TGTGCCAGCAGCTCCCGTAGCGGGAGGGCCCTGAGGAATGAGCAGTTCTTC. Its translation is CASSSRSGRALRNEQFF. Supplemented by reference TRBV13 and TRBJ2-1, the full variable domain reads AAGVIQSPRHLIKEKRETATLKCYPIPRHDTVYWYQQGPGQDPQFLISFYEKMQSDKGSIPDRFSAQQFSDYHSELNMSSLELGDSALYFCASSSRSGRALRNEQFFGPGTRLTVL.

This chain connects TRBV5-1 to TRBJ2-5; D ambiguous. The CDR3 is 15 residues long. Germline values: CDR1 SGHRS, CDR2 YFSETQ. Trimming pared 0 bases from V and 1 base from J, leaving 10 bases between. The CDR3 DNA follows: TGCGCCAGCAGCTTGGGTAGGACGTTCCAAGAGACCCAGTACTTC. This translates into CASSLGRTFQETQYF.

V gene TRBV10-3 combines with J gene TRBJ2-7; 8 bases are a match to TRBD1. Germline-derived CDR1 and CDR2 are ENHRY and SYGVKD. The CDR3 has 11 amino acids. The V and J ends lost 10 bases and 8 bases, in that order; junction bases with no gene match: 7. The CDR3 spells CATRDRGQQYF. Written as DNA, the CDR3 is TGTGCCACCCGAGACAGGGGTCAGCAGTACTTC.

In regard to this clone: The germline gene is not matched at one end of the junction; a read error may be the cause. The chain uses TRBV19 and TRBJ2-7, with D uncertain. CDR1 is LNHDA, CDR2 SQIVND, per germline (reference sequence). CDR3 length equals 9 residues. The CDR3 coding sequence is TGCAAAGGTCTCTACGAGCAGTACTTC. Its translation is CKGLYEQYF.

This chain joins TRBV7-8 and TRBJ2-3; 8 positions match TRBD1. CDR1 is SGHVS and CDR2 is FQNEAQ in the germline V gene. This CDR3 spans 15 amino acids. V lost 3 bases to trimming and J lost 4 bases; unmatched junction nucleotides: 6. CDR3: CASSLTGERADTQYF. Written as DNA, the CDR3 is TGTGCCAGCAGCTTGACAGGGGAACGAGCAGATACGCAGTATTTT.

Notes on this clone: Different DNA sequences within this sample yield the same CDR3. This chain uses TRBV30 with TRBJ2-3; D gene unclear. The V gene lost 3 bases and the J gene lost 0 bases, with 4 bases spanning the gap. Germline CDR1 GTSNPN, CDR2 SVGIG (reference sequence). The CDR3 is made up of 12 amino acids. In nucleotides, the CDR3 is TGTGCCTGGAGCGGTAGCACAGATACGCAGTATTTT. Translating gives CAWSGSTDTQYF.

This CDR3 reads CASSEPGQGGYEQYF. The CDR3 DNA is TGTGCCAGCAGTGAGCCGGGACAGGGGGGCTACGAGCAGTACTTC. The chain recombines TRBV6-1 with TRBJ2-5; 11 positions match TRBD1. The assigned J gene may be wrong: the sequence end matches TRBJ2-7 better. CDR3 length: 15 residues. Germline V lookup: CDR1 MNHNS, CDR2 SASEGT.

CDR3 region: CASSLGGTGPSYNEQFF. In DNA, the CDR3 is TGCGCCAGCAGCTTGGGGGGGACAGGTCCTTCCTACAATGAGCAGTTCTTC. V is TRBV5-1 and J is TRBJ2-1, with 8 nucleotides matching TRBD1. Germline-derived CDR1 and CDR2 are SGHRS and YFSETQ. The CDR3 spans 17 residues. J gave up 1 base and V 0 bases, and 6 bases lay outside the gene matches.

The V and J genes are TRBV20-1 and TRBJ2-3, with D uncertain. There are 11 residues in the CDR3. Germline CDR1 and CDR2: DFQATT and SNEGSKA (reference sequence). CDR3 in DNA: TGCAGCGCGCTAGTCACAGATACGCAGTATTTT. Protein product: CSALVTDTQYF.

This clone was observed once. This chain joins TRBV5-1 and TRBJ2-1, with 7 bases lining up with TRBD2. This CDR3 region has 15 residues. Germline loops: CDR1 SGHRS, CDR2 YFSETQ. Unmatched junction bases numbered 6, after V lost 4 bases and J lost 2 bases. CDR3: CASSPQAGTYNEQFF. The CDR3 region has the DNA TGCGCCAGCAGCCCTCAAGCGGGGACCTACAATGAGCAGTTCTTC.

Note on this clone: At one of its ends the junction is not consistent with the germline gene, which may arise from a read error. The chain carries TRBV7-7 and TRBJ2-5; 9 bases match TRBD1. From germline, CDR1 is SSHAT and CDR2 FNYEAQ (reference sequence). This CDR3 contains 15 residues. DNA of the CDR3: TGTGCTAGCAGCCCAGGGACAGGGAGGGGAGAGACCCAGTACTTC. Encoded protein: CASSPGTGRGETQYF.

The chain recombines TRBV6-1 with TRBJ1-6; no clear D. V gave up 7 bases and J gave up 7 bases, with 14 bases separating them. Germline V gene sequence: CDR1 MNHNS, CDR2 SASEGT. There are 14 residues in the CDR3. The CDR3 loop reads CASTVQGRNSPLHF. DNA for the CDR3: TGTGCCAGCACCGTCCAAGGCCGCAATTCACCCCTCCACTTT.

The chain is built from TRBV6-1 and TRBJ1-1, with D uncertain. This CDR3 region has 11 residues. The germline CDR1 and CDR2 sequences are MNHNS and SASEGT. Trimming took off 7 bases at V and 2 bases at J, with 5 bases between the two ends. CDR3 DNA sequence: TGTGCCAGCATCAGAAACACTGAAGCTTTCTTT. Translation gives CASIRNTEAFF.